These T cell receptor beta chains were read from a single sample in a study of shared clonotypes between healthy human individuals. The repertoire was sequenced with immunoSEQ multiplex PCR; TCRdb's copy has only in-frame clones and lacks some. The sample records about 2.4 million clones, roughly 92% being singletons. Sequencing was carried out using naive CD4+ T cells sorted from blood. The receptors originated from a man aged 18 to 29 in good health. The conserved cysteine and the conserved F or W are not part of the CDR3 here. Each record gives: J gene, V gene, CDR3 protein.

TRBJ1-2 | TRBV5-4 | ASSTGTSYGYT
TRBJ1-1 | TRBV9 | ASSASTERNTEAF
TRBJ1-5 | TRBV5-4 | ASSLDPYQPQH
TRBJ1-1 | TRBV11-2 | ASSLDSGGIPEAF
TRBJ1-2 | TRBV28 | ASRNTPGTNYGYT
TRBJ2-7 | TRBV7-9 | ASSLWGTESHEQY
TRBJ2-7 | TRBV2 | ASSQGAYEQY
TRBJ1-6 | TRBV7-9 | ASSKSGQGNNSPLH
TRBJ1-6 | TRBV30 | AWSPTGKSSPLH
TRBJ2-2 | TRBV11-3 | ASSSRSGAGELF
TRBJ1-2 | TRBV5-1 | ASSWGPNYGYT
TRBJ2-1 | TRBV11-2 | ASSLTSGSYNEQF
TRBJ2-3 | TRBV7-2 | ASSIQGKGTDTQY
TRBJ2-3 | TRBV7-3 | ASSPRGQNQPDTQY
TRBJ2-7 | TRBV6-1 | AGRRATSYEQY
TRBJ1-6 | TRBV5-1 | ASSAGDRDNSPLH
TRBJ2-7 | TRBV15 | ATSRDQGGSREQY
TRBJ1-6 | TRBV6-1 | ASSVGPNSPLH
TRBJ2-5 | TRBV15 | ATSRMSQETQY
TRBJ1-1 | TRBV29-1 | SVEGHNWAF
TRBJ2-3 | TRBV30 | AWRGVRSTDTQY
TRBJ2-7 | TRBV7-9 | ASRDRDGRHEQY
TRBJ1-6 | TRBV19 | ASSIPSELGSLH
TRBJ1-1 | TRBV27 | ASRGQGALGENTEAF
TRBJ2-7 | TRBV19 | ASSARQGYHEQY
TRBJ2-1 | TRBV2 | ASRGTSGGTEQF
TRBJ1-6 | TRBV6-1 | ASSRDRVNSPLH
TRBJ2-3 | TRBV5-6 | ASSQSGRYSDTQY
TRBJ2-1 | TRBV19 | ASSIDLLAGAREQF
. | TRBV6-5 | ASRTVNSYEQY
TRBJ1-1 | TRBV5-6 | ASSLETEAF
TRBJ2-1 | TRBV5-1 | ASSLGDRYYNEQF
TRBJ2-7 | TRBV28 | ASSSGPYEQY
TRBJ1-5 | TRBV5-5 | ASSLAQRYQPQH
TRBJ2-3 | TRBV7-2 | ASSLDLAGPKKFTY
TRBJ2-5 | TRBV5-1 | ASWTGGGQETQY
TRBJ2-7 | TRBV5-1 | ASTPLGGTYEQY
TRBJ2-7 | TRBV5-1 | ASSLAGGQGVEQY
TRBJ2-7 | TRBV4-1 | ASSQRDWDENEQY
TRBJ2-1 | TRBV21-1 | ASSKGGTSGTEGNEQF
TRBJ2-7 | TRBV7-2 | ASSRQGGSYEQY
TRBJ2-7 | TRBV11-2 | ASRELDRVWEQY
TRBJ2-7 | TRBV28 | ASSLGSPDYYEQY
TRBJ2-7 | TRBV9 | ASSVATGNYEQY
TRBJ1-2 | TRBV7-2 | ASSFPGGNYGYT
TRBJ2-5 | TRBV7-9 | ASSSLGGQETQY
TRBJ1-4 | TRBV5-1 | ASCRESTNEKLF
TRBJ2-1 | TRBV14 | ASSPPGTGYNEQF